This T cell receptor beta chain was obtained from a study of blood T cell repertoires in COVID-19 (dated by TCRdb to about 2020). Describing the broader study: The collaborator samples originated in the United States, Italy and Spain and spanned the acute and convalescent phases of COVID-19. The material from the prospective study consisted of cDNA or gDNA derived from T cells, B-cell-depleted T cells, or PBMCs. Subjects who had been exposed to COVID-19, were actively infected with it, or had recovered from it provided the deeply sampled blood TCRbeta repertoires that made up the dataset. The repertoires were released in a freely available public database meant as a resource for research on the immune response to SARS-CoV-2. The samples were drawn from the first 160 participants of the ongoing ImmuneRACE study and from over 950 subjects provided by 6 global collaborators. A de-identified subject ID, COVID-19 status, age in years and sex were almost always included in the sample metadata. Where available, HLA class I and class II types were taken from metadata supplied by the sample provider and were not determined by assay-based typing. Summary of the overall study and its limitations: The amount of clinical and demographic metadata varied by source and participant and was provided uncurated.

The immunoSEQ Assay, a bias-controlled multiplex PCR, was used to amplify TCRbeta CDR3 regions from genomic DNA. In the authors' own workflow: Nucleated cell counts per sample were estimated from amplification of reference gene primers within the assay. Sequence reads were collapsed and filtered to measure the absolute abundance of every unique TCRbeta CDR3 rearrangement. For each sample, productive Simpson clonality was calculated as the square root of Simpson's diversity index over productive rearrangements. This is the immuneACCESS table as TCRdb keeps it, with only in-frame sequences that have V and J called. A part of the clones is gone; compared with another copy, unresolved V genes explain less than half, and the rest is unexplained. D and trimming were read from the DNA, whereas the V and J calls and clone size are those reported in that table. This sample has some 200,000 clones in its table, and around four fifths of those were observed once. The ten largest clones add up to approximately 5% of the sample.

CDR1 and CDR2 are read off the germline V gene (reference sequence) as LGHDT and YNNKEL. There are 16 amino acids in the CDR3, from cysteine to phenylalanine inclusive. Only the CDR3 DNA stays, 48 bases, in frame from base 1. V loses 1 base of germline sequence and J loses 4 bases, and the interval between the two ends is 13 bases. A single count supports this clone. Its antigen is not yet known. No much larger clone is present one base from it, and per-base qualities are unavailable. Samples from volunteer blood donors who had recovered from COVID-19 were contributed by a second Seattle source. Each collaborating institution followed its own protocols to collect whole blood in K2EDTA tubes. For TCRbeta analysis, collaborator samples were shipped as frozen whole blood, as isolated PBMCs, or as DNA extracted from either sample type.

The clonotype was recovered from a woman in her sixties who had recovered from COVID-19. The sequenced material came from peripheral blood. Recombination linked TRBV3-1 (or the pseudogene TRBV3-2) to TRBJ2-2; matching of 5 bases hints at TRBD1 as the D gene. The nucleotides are TGTGCCAGCAGCCAAGTTATGACAGCCCGCACCGGGGAGCTGTTTTTT. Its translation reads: CASSQVMTARTGELFF.